This TCR beta chain comes out of a study of regulatory T cells in long-lasting Graves disease. Combining iRepertoire HTBI primers with Arm-PCR of CDR3 regions, the authors built TCR beta libraries. TCRdb re-analysed the multiplex PCR reads in MiXCR, keeping a single row per CDR3 protein. The sample has 500,000 or so distinct CDR3 sequences; roughly 15% are singletons. This clonotype was counted ten times or more. The CDR3 spans 13 residues. CDR1 and CDR2 from the germline V gene are DFQATT and SNEGSKA (reference sequence). Germline trimming cut 2 bases from V and 4 bases from J; bases unmatched to any gene: 4. Time point of the sample: newly diagnosed GD, antithyroid drugs for less than 3 months. The TCR library was made from RNA extracted from PBMCs. These same data were also listed under a study on T cells in Graves' hyperthyroidism and ophthalmopathy. Turning to that study: Ophthalmopathy got predicted by the model a median approximately six months before its onset.

The chain employs TRBV20-1 and TRBJ1-1, with 7 bases lining up with TRBD1. The clonotype comes from a woman aged 35-65 years with Graves disease. Material: peripheral blood mononuclear cells (PBMCs), obtained at new diagnosis, from a patient treated with antithyroid drugs. The CDR3 loop reads CSARKDRFTEAFF. The CDR3 nucleotides are TGCAGTGCTAGAAAGGACAGGTTCACTGAAGCTTTCTTT.